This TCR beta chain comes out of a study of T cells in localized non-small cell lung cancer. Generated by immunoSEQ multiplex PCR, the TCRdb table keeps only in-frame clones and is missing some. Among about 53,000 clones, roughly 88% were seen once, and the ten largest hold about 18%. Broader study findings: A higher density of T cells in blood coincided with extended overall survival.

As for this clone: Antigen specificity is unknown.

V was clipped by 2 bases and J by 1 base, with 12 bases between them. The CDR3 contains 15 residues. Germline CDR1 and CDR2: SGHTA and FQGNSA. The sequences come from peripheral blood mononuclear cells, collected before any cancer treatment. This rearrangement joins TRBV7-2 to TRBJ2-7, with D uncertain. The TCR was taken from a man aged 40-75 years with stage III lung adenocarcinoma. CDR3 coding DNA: TGTGCCAGCAGCTTAACCGCCGCCCCTTCCTACGAGCAGTACTTC. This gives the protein CASSLTAAPSYEQYF.